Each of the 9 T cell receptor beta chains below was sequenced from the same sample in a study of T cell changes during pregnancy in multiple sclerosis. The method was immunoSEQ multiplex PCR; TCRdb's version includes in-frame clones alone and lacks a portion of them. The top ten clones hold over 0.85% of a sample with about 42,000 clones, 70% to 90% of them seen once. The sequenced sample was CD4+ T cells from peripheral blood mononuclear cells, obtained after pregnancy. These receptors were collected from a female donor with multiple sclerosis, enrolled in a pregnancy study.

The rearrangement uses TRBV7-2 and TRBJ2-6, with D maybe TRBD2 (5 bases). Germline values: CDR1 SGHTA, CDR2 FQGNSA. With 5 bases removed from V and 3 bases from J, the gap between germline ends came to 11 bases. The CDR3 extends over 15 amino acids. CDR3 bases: TGTGCCAGCAGCCCTTCCGGGGTTGGGGCCAACGTCCTGACTTTC. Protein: CASSPSGVGANVLTF.

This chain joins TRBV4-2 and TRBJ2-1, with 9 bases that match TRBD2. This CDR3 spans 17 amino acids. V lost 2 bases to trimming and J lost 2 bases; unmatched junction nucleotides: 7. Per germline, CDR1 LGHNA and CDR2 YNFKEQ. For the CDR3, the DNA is TGTGCCAGCAGCCAATCGGCAGCGGGGGGTACCTACAATGAGCAGTTCTTC. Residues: CASSQSAAGGTYNEQFF.

The chain's CDR3 is CASSPGPRLNTEAFF. DNA for the CDR3: TGTGCCAGCTCACCGGGTCCCAGGTTGAACACTGAAGCTTTCTTT. The chain uses TRBV18 and TRBJ1-1; D unclear. The V gene's germline CDR1 is KGHSH and CDR2 LQKENI. The ends were cut back, 3 bases at V and 0 bases at J, with 11 bases in the middle. CDR3 length: 15 amino acids.

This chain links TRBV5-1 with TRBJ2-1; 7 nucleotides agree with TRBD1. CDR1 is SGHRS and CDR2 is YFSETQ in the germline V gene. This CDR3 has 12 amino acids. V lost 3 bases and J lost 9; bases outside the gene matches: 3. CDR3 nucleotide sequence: TGCGCCAGCAGCTCAACAGGGGCTGAGCAGTTCTTC. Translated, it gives CASSSTGAEQFF.

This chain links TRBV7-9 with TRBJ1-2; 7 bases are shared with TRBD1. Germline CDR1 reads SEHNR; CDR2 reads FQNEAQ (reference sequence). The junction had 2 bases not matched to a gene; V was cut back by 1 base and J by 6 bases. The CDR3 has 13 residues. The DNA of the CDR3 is TGTGCCAGCAGCTTAGGGACAGGCGATGGCTACACCTTC. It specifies CASSLGTGDGYTF.

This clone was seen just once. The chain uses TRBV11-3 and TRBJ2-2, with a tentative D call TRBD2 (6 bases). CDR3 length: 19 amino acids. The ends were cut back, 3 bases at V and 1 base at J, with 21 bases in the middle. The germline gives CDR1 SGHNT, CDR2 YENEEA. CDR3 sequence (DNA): TGTGCCAGCAGCTTTTCGTCGGGTTTCTTGGGGGGGAACACCGGGGAGCTGTTTTTT. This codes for CASSFSSGFLGGNTGELFF.

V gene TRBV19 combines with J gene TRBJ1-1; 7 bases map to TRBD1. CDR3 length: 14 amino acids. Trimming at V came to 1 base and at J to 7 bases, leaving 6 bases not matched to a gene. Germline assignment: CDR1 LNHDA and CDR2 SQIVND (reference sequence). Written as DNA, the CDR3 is TGTGCCAGTAGTATAGTAGGGCCAGGGGGTGAAGCTTTCTTT. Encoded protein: CASSIVGPGGEAFF.

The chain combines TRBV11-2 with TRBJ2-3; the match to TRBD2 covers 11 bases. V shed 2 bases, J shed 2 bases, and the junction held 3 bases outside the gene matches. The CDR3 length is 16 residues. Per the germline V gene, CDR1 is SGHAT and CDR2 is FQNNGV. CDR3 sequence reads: CASSLILAGDTDTQYF. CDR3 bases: TGTGCCAGCAGCTTAATACTAGCGGGGGACACAGATACGCAGTATTTT. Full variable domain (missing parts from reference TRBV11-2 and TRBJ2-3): EAGVAQSPRYKIIEKRQSVAFWCNPISGHATLYWYQQILGQGPKLLIQFQNNGVVDDSQLPKDRFSAERLKGVDSTLKIQPAKLEDSAVYLCASSLILAGDTDTQYFGPGTRLTVL.

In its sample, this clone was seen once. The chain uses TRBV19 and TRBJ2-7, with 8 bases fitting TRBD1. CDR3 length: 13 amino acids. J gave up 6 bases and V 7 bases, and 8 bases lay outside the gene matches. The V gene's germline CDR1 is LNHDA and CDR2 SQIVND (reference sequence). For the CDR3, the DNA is TGTGCCAGTAAAGGACAGGGAGCCCTCGAGCAGTACTTC. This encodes CASKGQGALEQYF.